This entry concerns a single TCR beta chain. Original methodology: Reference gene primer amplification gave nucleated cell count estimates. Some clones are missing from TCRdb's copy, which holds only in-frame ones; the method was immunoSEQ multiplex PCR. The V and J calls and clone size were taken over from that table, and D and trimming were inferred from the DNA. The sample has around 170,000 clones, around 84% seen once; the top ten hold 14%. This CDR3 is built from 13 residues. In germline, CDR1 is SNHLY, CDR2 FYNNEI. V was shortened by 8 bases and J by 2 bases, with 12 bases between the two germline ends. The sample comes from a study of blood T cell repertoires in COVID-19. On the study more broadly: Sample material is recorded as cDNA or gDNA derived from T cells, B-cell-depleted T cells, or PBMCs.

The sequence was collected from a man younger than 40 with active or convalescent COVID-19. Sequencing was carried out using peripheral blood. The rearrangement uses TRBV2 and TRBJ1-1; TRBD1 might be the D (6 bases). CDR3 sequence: CASVSGGNTEAFF. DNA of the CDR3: TGTGCCAGCGTGAGTGGGGGCAACACTGAAGCTTTCTTT. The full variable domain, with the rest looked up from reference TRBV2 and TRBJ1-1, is EPEVTQTPSHQVTQMGQEVILRCVPISNHLYFYWYRQILGQKVEFLVSFYNNEISEKSEIFDDQFSVERPDGSNFTLKIRSTKLEDSAMYFCASVSGGNTEAFFGQGTRLTVV.